A selection of T cell receptor beta chains follows, all from one sample in a study of T cells in Graves' hyperthyroidism and ophthalmopathy. TCRdb independently ran MiXCR on the multiplex PCR reads; one entry per CDR3 protein. The sample carries 300,000 to 400,000 distinct CDR3 sequences, around 20% recorded once. Sequencing input: blood. These receptors all come from a man aged 18 to 35 with Graves' ophthalmopathy. Both conserved end residues are part of each CDR3. D genes are given only for firm matches. The size entry is marked missing in some rows and otherwise reads once, few, many or a size class.

d_call: .; v_call: TRBV18; j_call: TRBJ2-1; clone_size: many; cdr3_nt: TGTGCCAGCTCAACACTAGTTCCTGAGCAGTTCTTC; cdr3_aa: CASSTLVPEQFF
d_call: TRBD2; v_call: TRBV11-2; j_call: TRBJ2-1; clone_size: few; cdr3_nt: TGTGCCAGCAGCCTGGCCGGGGGGCGGGGGGCTGAGATCTACAATGAGCAGTTCTTC; cdr3_aa: CASSLAGGRGAEIYNEQFF
d_call: .; v_call: TRBV2; j_call: TRBJ2-1; clone_size: many; cdr3_nt: TGTGCCAGCAGTGAAGGCTACAGCTCCTACAATGAGCAGTTCTTC; cdr3_aa: CASSEGYSSYNEQFF
d_call: TRBD1; v_call: TRBV3-1; j_call: TRBJ1-6; clone_size: few; cdr3_nt: TGTGCCAGCAGCCAAGTAGGGACAGGGCCCCGTTCACCCCTCCACTTT; cdr3_aa: CASSQVGTGPRSPLHF
d_call: .; v_call: TRBV2; j_call: TRBJ2-7; clone_size: many; cdr3_nt: TGTGCCAGCAGTGATGTCAGCCCCTACGAGCAGTACTTC; cdr3_aa: CASSDVSPYEQYF
d_call: .; v_call: TRBV28; j_call: TRBJ2-7; clone_size: many; cdr3_nt: TGTGCCAGCAGTCTACCGGGCGTTGATTATGGGGATGAGCAGTACTTC; cdr3_aa: CASSLPGVDYGDEQYF
d_call: TRBD1; v_call: TRBV2; j_call: TRBJ1-4; clone_size: .; cdr3_nt: TGTGCCATCCCGGACAGGGGGCGAACTAATGAAAAACTGTTTTTT; cdr3_aa: CAIPDRGRTNEKLFF
d_call: .; v_call: TRBV2; j_call: TRBJ1-5; clone_size: many; cdr3_nt: TGTGCCAGCGCGACGGGGGTTGACAATCAGCCCCAGCATTTT; cdr3_aa: CASATGVDNQPQHF
d_call: .; v_call: TRBV5-6; j_call: TRBJ1-4; clone_size: many; cdr3_nt: TGTGCCAGCAGTTCATCCCGTCGATGGGGGGAAAAACTGTTTTTT; cdr3_aa: CASSSSRRWGEKLFF
d_call: .; v_call: TRBV29-1; j_call: TRBJ2-7; clone_size: .; cdr3_nt: TGCAGCGTTGAGCTCGACAGTGCCCTCGAGCAGTACTTC; cdr3_aa: CSVELDSALEQYF
d_call: TRBD2; v_call: TRBV4-1; j_call: TRBJ2-5; clone_size: .; cdr3_nt: TGCGCCAGCAGCCTCCAGGGGACTAGAGGAGAGACCCAGTACTTC; cdr3_aa: CASSLQGTRGETQYF
d_call: .; v_call: TRBV6-1; j_call: TRBJ1-5; clone_size: .; cdr3_nt: TGTGCCAGCAGCCCGGGGAGGGGGGGCAATCAGCCCCAGCATTTT; cdr3_aa: CASSPGRGGNQPQHF
d_call: TRBD1; v_call: TRBV28; j_call: TRBJ2-2; clone_size: many; cdr3_nt: TGTGCCAGCCTGGGGACAGGGGGTAGGAGGGAGCTGTTTTTT; cdr3_aa: CASLGTGGRRELFF
d_call: TRBD2; v_call: TRBV3-1; j_call: TRBJ2-5; clone_size: many; cdr3_nt: TGTGCCAGCAGCCAAGTGACCAGCGGGGTGGAGGAGACCCAGTACTTC; cdr3_aa: CASSQVTSGVEETQYF
d_call: .; v_call: TRBV5-1; j_call: TRBJ2-7; clone_size: many; cdr3_nt: TGCGCCAGCAGCAGGGGTGGGGGGCCCTACGAGCAGTACTTC; cdr3_aa: CASSRGGGPYEQYF
d_call: .; v_call: TRBV5-5; j_call: TRBJ1-4; clone_size: many; cdr3_nt: TGTGCCAGCAGCTTGGAGGGGGGCACTAATGAAAAACTGTTTTTT; cdr3_aa: CASSLEGGTNEKLFF
d_call: TRBD1; v_call: TRBV12-3/TRBV12-4; j_call: TRBJ1-2; clone_size: many; cdr3_nt: TGTGCCAGCATCGGAGGTGGACAGGGGAGAGTGGGCTACACCTTC; cdr3_aa: CASIGGGQGRVGYTF
d_call: .; v_call: TRBV9; j_call: TRBJ1-1; clone_size: .; cdr3_nt: TGTGCCAGCGGAAGGAACACTGAAGCTTTCTTT; cdr3_aa: CASGRNTEAFF
d_call: .; v_call: TRBV2; j_call: TRBJ1-5; clone_size: .; cdr3_nt: TGTGCCAGCAGTGAAGGACGACACCCTAGGCCCCAGCATTTT; cdr3_aa: CASSEGRHPRPQHF
d_call: TRBD2; v_call: TRBV7-2; j_call: TRBJ2-4; clone_size: few; cdr3_nt: TGTGCCAGCAGCCGGACTAGAGTCCTAGCCAAAAACATTCAGTACTTC; cdr3_aa: CASSRTRVLAKNIQYF
d_call: TRBD2; v_call: TRBV9; j_call: TRBJ2-5; clone_size: many; cdr3_nt: TGTGCCAGCAGCGTCCGTCCCCCCTGGACTAGCGGGGAAGAGACCCAGTACTTC; cdr3_aa: CASSVRPPWTSGEETQYF
d_call: .; v_call: TRBV5-1; j_call: TRBJ1-3; clone_size: .; cdr3_nt: TGCGCCAGCAGCTTTAACTCTGGAAACACCATATATTTT; cdr3_aa: CASSFNSGNTIYF
d_call: .; v_call: TRBV4-1; j_call: TRBJ1-5; clone_size: few; cdr3_nt: TGCGCCAGCAGCCAAGGGGGAGGGAGTCAGCCCCAGCATTTT; cdr3_aa: CASSQGGGSQPQHF
d_call: TRBD1; v_call: TRBV28; j_call: TRBJ1-4; clone_size: few; cdr3_nt: TGTGCCAGCAGTTTTTCCGGGACAGGGATTGAAAAACTGTTTTTT; cdr3_aa: CASSFSGTGIEKLFF
d_call: .; v_call: TRBV18; j_call: TRBJ2-3; clone_size: .; cdr3_nt: TGTGCCAGCTCACCTCTAGTCGGCCCCATAGCAGATACGCAGTATTTT; cdr3_aa: CASSPLVGPIADTQYF
d_call: TRBD1; v_call: TRBV12-3/TRBV12-4; j_call: TRBJ1-2; clone_size: few; cdr3_nt: TGTGCCCGCAGTTTAAATCGGTGGACAGGGGCCAACTATGGCTACACCTTC; cdr3_aa: CARSLNRWTGANYGYTF
d_call: .; v_call: TRBV9; j_call: TRBJ2-7; clone_size: .; cdr3_nt: TGTGCCAGCAGCGTAGATCTGGACAGCACGCCGTACTTC; cdr3_aa: CASSVDLDSTPYF
d_call: TRBD1; v_call: TRBV2; j_call: TRBJ1-1; clone_size: .; cdr3_nt: TGTGCCAGCAGTAAACTCCGGGACAGGGGGCTTGAAGCTTTCTTT; cdr3_aa: CASSKLRDRGLEAFF
d_call: TRBD1; v_call: TRBV27; j_call: TRBJ2-2; clone_size: few; cdr3_nt: TGTGCCAGCCTTCTCAACAGGGGTGCCGGGGAGCTGTTTTTT; cdr3_aa: CASLLNRGAGELFF
d_call: .; v_call: TRBV20-1; j_call: TRBJ2-1; clone_size: many; cdr3_nt: TGCAGTGCTAGGCCCAATAGTGTTTCGTTGGATGAGCAGTTCTTC; cdr3_aa: CSARPNSVSLDEQFF
d_call: .; v_call: TRBV6-5; j_call: TRBJ2-1; clone_size: few; cdr3_nt: TGTGCCAGCAGTTACTCGATAGGGACCAATGAGCAGTTCTTC; cdr3_aa: CASSYSIGTNEQFF
d_call: .; v_call: TRBV7-6; j_call: TRBJ1-5; clone_size: .; cdr3_nt: TGTGCCAGCAGCTTAGAACCGAGCAATCAGCCCCAGCATTTT; cdr3_aa: CASSLEPSNQPQHF
d_call: .; v_call: TRBV18; j_call: TRBJ2-7; clone_size: few; cdr3_nt: TGTGCCAGCTCACGAGAAGACTCCTACGAGCAGTACTTC; cdr3_aa: CASSREDSYEQYF
d_call: .; v_call: TRBV9; j_call: TRBJ1-6; clone_size: .; cdr3_nt: TGTGCCAGCAGCCACAGGAGCTCCTGTAATTCACCCCTCCACTTT; cdr3_aa: CASSHRSSCNSPLHF
d_call: .; v_call: TRBV5-1; j_call: TRBJ2-1; clone_size: .; cdr3_nt: TGCGCCAGCAGCTTGTCAGCCGACGATGAGCAGTTCTTC; cdr3_aa: CASSLSADDEQFF
d_call: .; v_call: TRBV2; j_call: TRBJ1-2; clone_size: many; cdr3_nt: TGTGCCAGCAGAGAAACACAGAATCATGGCTACACCTTC; cdr3_aa: CASRETQNHGYTF
d_call: TRBD1; v_call: TRBV2; j_call: TRBJ1-1; clone_size: many; cdr3_nt: TGTGCCAGCAGGGGACAGGGACGGAACACTGAAGCTTTCTTT; cdr3_aa: CASRGQGRNTEAFF
d_call: .; v_call: TRBV28; j_call: TRBJ2-5; clone_size: many; cdr3_nt: TGTGCCAGCAGTTTAGCGGGGGCGCCCCAAGAGACCCAGTACTTC; cdr3_aa: CASSLAGAPQETQYF
d_call: .; v_call: TRBV3-1; j_call: TRBJ1-6; clone_size: few; cdr3_nt: TGTGCCAGCAGCCAAGGGCCCAATTCACCCCTCCACTTT; cdr3_aa: CASSQGPNSPLHF
d_call: .; v_call: TRBV10-3; j_call: TRBJ1-4; clone_size: few; cdr3_nt: TGTGCCATCAGTGAGTCTTACGGGTTCGTTGGTGAAAAACTGTTTTTT; cdr3_aa: CAISESYGFVGEKLFF
d_call: TRBD1; v_call: TRBV27; j_call: TRBJ2-1; clone_size: many; cdr3_nt: TGTGCCAGCAGTTGGGGACAGGGGGCGCTTAATGAGCAGTTCTTC; cdr3_aa: CASSWGQGALNEQFF
d_call: TRBD1; v_call: TRBV6-2/TRBV6-3; j_call: TRBJ1-5; clone_size: many; cdr3_nt: TGTGCCAGCAAAACCGACAGGGGGCCTCAGCCCCAGCATTTT; cdr3_aa: CASKTDRGPQPQHF
d_call: .; v_call: TRBV10-3; j_call: TRBJ2-3; clone_size: .; cdr3_nt: TGTGCCATCAGTGGGGGTCAGTCCTTCACAGATACGCAGTATTTT; cdr3_aa: CAISGGQSFTDTQYF
d_call: .; v_call: TRBV2; j_call: TRBJ1-2; clone_size: many; cdr3_nt: TGTGCCAGCAGTGTACAGCGAAGCTACTATGGCTACACCTTC; cdr3_aa: CASSVQRSYYGYTF
d_call: TRBD1; v_call: TRBV15; j_call: TRBJ2-7; clone_size: many; cdr3_nt: TGTGCCACCAGCAGAGATCAGGACAGGGTCTACGAGCAGTACTTC; cdr3_aa: CATSRDQDRVYEQYF
d_call: .; v_call: TRBV14; j_call: TRBJ1-1; clone_size: .; cdr3_nt: TGTGCCAGCAGCCAAGTACGGCTGAACACTGAAGCTTTCTTT; cdr3_aa: CASSQVRLNTEAFF
d_call: .; v_call: TRBV24-1; j_call: TRBJ2-5; clone_size: .; cdr3_nt: TGTGCCACCAGTGATTGGGAGACCCAGTACTTC; cdr3_aa: CATSDWETQYF
d_call: .; v_call: TRBV2; j_call: TRBJ2-7; clone_size: few; cdr3_nt: TGTGCCAGCAGTGAACAGGGCGGGAACGAGCAGTACTTC; cdr3_aa: CASSEQGGNEQYF
d_call: TRBD1; v_call: TRBV6-5; j_call: TRBJ2-1; clone_size: .; cdr3_nt: TGTGCCAGCAGTTACAGGGGGCTTCGACTGAATGAGCAGTTCTTC; cdr3_aa: CASSYRGLRLNEQFF
d_call: TRBD2; v_call: TRBV12-3/TRBV12-4; j_call: TRBJ2-5; clone_size: many; cdr3_nt: TGTGCCAGCAGTATCCTAGCGGGGGTACAAGAGACCCAGTACTTC; cdr3_aa: CASSILAGVQETQYF
d_call: .; v_call: TRBV6-9; j_call: TRBJ2-1; clone_size: .; cdr3_nt: TGTGCCAGCAGTTATATGGCCGGGGGGCACTACAATGAGCAGTTCTTC; cdr3_aa: CASSYMAGGHYNEQFF
d_call: .; v_call: TRBV11-1; j_call: TRBJ2-5; clone_size: many; cdr3_nt: TGTGCCAGCAGCTTAGGAGGGGCACAAGAGACCCAGTACTTC; cdr3_aa: CASSLGGAQETQYF
d_call: .; v_call: TRBV9; j_call: TRBJ1-5; clone_size: few; cdr3_nt: TGTGCCAGCAGCGTAGATGAGAATCAGCCCCAGCATTTT; cdr3_aa: CASSVDENQPQHF
d_call: .; v_call: TRBV9; j_call: TRBJ2-2; clone_size: .; cdr3_nt: TGTGCCAGCAGCGTAGGCTTTGGTAACACCGGGGAGCTGTTTTTT; cdr3_aa: CASSVGFGNTGELFF
d_call: TRBD1; v_call: TRBV7-9; j_call: TRBJ1-6; clone_size: few; cdr3_nt: TGTGCCAGCAGCAGAGACAGGGTTGGATCACCCCTCCACTTT; cdr3_aa: CASSRDRVGSPLHF
d_call: .; v_call: TRBV5-5; j_call: TRBJ1-2; clone_size: many; cdr3_nt: TGTGCCAGCAGCTTGTACCGGACGGGGAATAACTATGGCTACACCTTC; cdr3_aa: CASSLYRTGNNYGYTF
d_call: .; v_call: TRBV28; j_call: TRBJ1-1; clone_size: many; cdr3_nt: TGTGCCAGCATCCATATGAACACTGAAGCTTTCTTT; cdr3_aa: CASIHMNTEAFF